This TCR beta chain was retrieved from a study of T cell changes during pregnancy in multiple sclerosis. Germline V lookup: CDR1 MRHNA, CDR2 SNTAGT. With V trimmed by 0 bases and J by 6 bases, 1 base remained unmatched. CDR3 length equals 15 residues. The method was immunoSEQ multiplex PCR; TCRdb's version includes in-frame clones alone and lacks a portion of them. The profile shows about 59,000 clones, 90% of them singletons. This sample comprised peripheral blood, obtained in the third trimester of pregnancy. The chain has TRBV6-4 and TRBJ2-1; TRBD1 matches at 11 bases. The clonotype comes from a female donor in good health, enrolled as a control in a pregnancy study. This chain's CDR3 is CASSDSGTGGNEQFF. The CDR3 DNA follows: TGTGCCAGCAGTGACTCCGGGACAGGGGGCAATGAGCAGTTCTTC.